This T cell receptor (beta chain) was retrieved from a study of shared clonotypes between healthy human individuals. The naive CD8 subset, CD45RO-negative cells positively selected for CCR7, excluded terminally differentiated effector memory CD45RA+ cells. The method was immunoSEQ multiplex PCR; TCRdb's version includes in-frame clones alone and lacks a portion of them. This sample has millions of clones, with about 92% found just once. This CDR3 region has 13 residues. V dropped 5 bases and J dropped 4 bases, with 12 bases sitting between them. CDR1 SGHTA and CDR2 FQGNSA come from the germline V gene.

This TCR was sampled from a man between 18 and 35 years old in good health. Some clones in this sample may be carry-over from other donors' samples. Sequenced sample: naive CD8+ T cells from PBMCs. The chain carries TRBV7-2 and TRBJ2-7; no firm D call. The CDR3 bases are TGTGCCAGCAGCCCCTTCCCTTTTTACGAGCAGTACTTC. This gives the protein CASSPFPFYEQYF.